Below, 29 T cell receptor beta chains from the same sample are listed, as sequenced in a study of beta chain features in type 1 diabetes (dated by TCRdb to 2016 to 2019). Results the study describes overall, beyond this receptor: A moderate but significant shortening of TCRB CDR3 length was observed in type 1 diabetes patients in all four CD4+ subsets.

These receptors have no identified antigens. Library preparation employed the immunoSEQ multiplex PCR assay. All of the isolated RNA was reverse transcribed with the High Capacity cDNA Reverse Transcription Kit, so expressed TCRB transcripts were sequenced. The immuneACCESS repertoire file appears here via TCRdb, limited to in-frame rearrangements. These files lack a portion of the clones; in checked studies, under half of the deficit traces to unresolved V genes, and the cause of the others is not known. The sample table holds over 650,000 clones, of which over 12% were seen once. The leading ten clones occupy approximately 0.039% of the sample. The specimen sequenced was naive CD4+ T cells from blood. What the cell subset or site label conveys for this sample: true naive CD4+ T cells. These TCRs come from a man aged 18 to 30 with type 1 diabetes.

V is TRBV6-5 and J is TRBJ2-4, with 8 bases that match TRBD1. The CDR3 extends over 14 amino acids. V lost 5 bases to trimming and J lost 9 bases; unmatched junction nucleotides: 9. Germline V lookup: CDR1 MNHEY, CDR2 SVGAGI. CDR3 loop: CASSQGARGVIQYF. The CDR3 DNA is TGTGCCAGCAGTCAGGGGGCCCGGGGAGTCATTCAGTACTTC.

This clone was detected only a few times. This rearrangement joins TRBV5-4 to TRBJ2-7, with 7 bases identical to TRBD2. V shed 4 bases, J shed 2 bases, and the junction held 15 bases outside the gene matches. This CDR3 region has 17 residues. Germline V gene sequence: CDR1 SGHNT, CDR2 YYREEE (reference sequence). CDR3 coding DNA: TGTGCCAGCAGCACGCAGGGCCATACTAGCGTAGCCTACGAGCAGTACTTC. It encodes CASSTQGHTSVAYEQYF.

The chain employs TRBV28 and TRBJ2-4; either TRBD1 or TRBD2 may fit D (5 bases each). Germline values: CDR1 MDHEN, CDR2 SYDVKM. V lost 8 bases and J 8 bases, leaving 19 bases between the germline ends. This CDR3 is built from 14 residues. The CDR3 DNA follows: TGTGCCAGCCGGACCTCGGGGCTTAGACACATTCAGTACTTC. Protein sequence: CASRTSGLRHIQYF.

Note on this clone: Since the CDR3 does not end with the conserved phenylalanine or tryptophan, this likely comes from a read error. V usage is TRBV29-1 and J usage is TRBJ2-7, with TRBD2 matching over 14 bases. This CDR3 spans 15 amino acids. Germline trimming cut 5 bases from V and 2 bases from J; bases unmatched to any gene: 5. In germline, CDR1 is SQVTM, CDR2 ANQGSEA. CDR3 region: CSVRTSGGTTYEQYL. Here the CDR3 DNA reads TGCAGCGTTCGGACTAGCGGGGGGACTACCTACGAGCAGTACCTC.

J is TRBJ2-7 and V is TRBV5-1, with D uncertain. The CDR3 is 15 residues long. Germline CDR1 and CDR2: SGHRS and YFSETQ. V gave up 0 bases and J gave up 0 bases, with 10 bases separating them. The CDR3 spells CASSLDGSNSYEQYF. CDR3 nucleotides: TGCGCCAGCAGCTTGGATGGCAGTAACTCCTACGAGCAGTACTTC.

The gene calls are TRBV5-1 and TRBJ1-1, with TRBD1 identical over 7 bases. The V gene end was trimmed by 3 bases and the J gene end by 1 base; junction bases not matched to a gene: 6. Looked up from germline, CDR1 is SGHRS and CDR2 is YFSETQ. CDR3 size: 15 residues. The CDR3 region has the DNA TGCGCCAGCAGCTCAAGGACAGGCGGGAACACTGAAGCTTTCTTT. Translation: CASSSRTGGNTEAFF. The full variable domain, completed using reference TRBV5-1 and TRBJ1-1, is KAGVTQTPRYLIKTRGQQVTLSCSPISGHRSVSWYQQTPGQGLQFLFEYFSETQRNKGNFPGRFSGRQFSNSRSEMNVSTLELGDSALYLCASSSRTGGNTEAFFGQGTRLTVV.

This clone was observed a few times. This chain uses TRBV14 with TRBJ2-7, with TRBD1 matching over 8 bases. V lost 4 bases, J lost 3 bases, and 8 bases stayed unmatched. Germline V gene data show CDR1 as SGHDN and CDR2 as FVKESK. The CDR3 extends over 15 amino acids. CDR3 in amino acids: CASSLRTGTNYEQYF. CDR3 DNA: TGTGCCAGCAGCCTTAGGACAGGGACCAACTACGAGCAGTACTTC.

V usage is TRBV25-1 and J usage is TRBJ2-2, with D perhaps TRBD1 (5 bases). V was pared by 0 bases and J by 2 bases, with 7 bases between. Germline CDR1 reads MGHDK; CDR2 reads SYGVNS. The CDR3 contains 15 residues. The CDR3 is CASSEYDRNTGELFF. The CDR3, as DNA: TGTGCCAGCAGTGAATATGACAGAAACACCGGGGAGCTGTTTTTT.

Turning to this clone: The same CDR3 can be traced to other DNA sequences in this sample. This chain connects TRBV7-2 to TRBJ2-5; D is unresolved. Germline lookup yields CDR1 SGHTA and CDR2 FQGNSA. Trimming took off 5 bases at V and 1 base at J, with 8 bases between the two ends. The CDR3 is made up of 13 amino acids. The CDR3 region is CASSPRTQETQYF. DNA for the CDR3: TGTGCCAGCAGCCCCCGGACCCAAGAGACCCAGTACTTC.

This sequence joins TRBV7-9 and TRBJ2-7, with TRBD1 matching over 9 bases. The V and J ends lost 5 bases and 4 bases, in that order; junction bases with no gene match: 6. This CDR3 is 14 amino acids long. Germline-derived CDR1 and CDR2 are SEHNR and FQNEAQ (reference sequence). The CDR3 protein is CASSPGQGFYEQYF. The DNA for the CDR3 is TGTGCCAGCAGCCCGGGACAGGGATTTTACGAGCAGTACTTC.

The chain carries TRBV25-1 and TRBJ2-4; the match to TRBD1 covers 12 bases. The J segment lost 4 bases and the V segment lost 3 bases, leaving 7 bases of the junction unmatched. The CDR3 loop spans 17 amino acids. The germline CDR1 and CDR2 sequences are MGHDK and SYGVNS. The CDR3 protein is CASSDTGTGGAKNIQYF. The CDR3 coding sequence is TGTGCCAGCAGTGACACCGGGACAGGGGGCGCAAAAAACATTCAGTACTTC.

The CDR3 DNA sequence: TGTGCCAGCAGCGGACAGTACGAAAAACTGTTTTTT. Encoded protein: CASSGQYEKLFF. The gene calls are TRBV25-1 and TRBJ1-4, with D perhaps matching TRBD1 (6 bases). Trimming left V 6 bases short and J 8 bases short, with 10 bases between. Germline assignment: CDR1 MGHDK and CDR2 SYGVNS. The CDR3 has 12 amino acids.

The chain is built from TRBV7-2 and TRBJ1-5; no clear D. Germline-derived CDR1 and CDR2 are SGHTA and FQGNSA. V was trimmed by 5 bases and J by 5 bases, leaving 13 bases between them. The CDR3 contains 14 residues. The CDR3 here is CASSPWPVDQPQHF. As DNA, the CDR3 is TGTGCCAGCAGCCCTTGGCCGGTGGATCAGCCCCAGCATTTT.

This clone was counted only a few times. The V and J genes are TRBV29-1 and TRBJ1-4, with a possible D match to TRBD1 (6 bases). Looked up from germline, CDR1 is SQVTM and CDR2 is ANQGSEA. The CDR3 has 14 amino acids. The V and J ends lost 5 bases and 11 bases respectively, with 21 bases between them. The chain's CDR3 is CSVYRDGTDRKLFF. CDR3 nucleotide sequence: TGCAGCGTTTACAGGGACGGGACCGATAGGAAACTGTTTTTT.

V usage is TRBV7-2 and J usage is TRBJ2-5, with D possibly being TRBD1 or TRBD2 (5 bases each). Germline CDR1 reads SGHTA; CDR2 reads FQGNSA. This CDR3 has 15 amino acids. The V gene lost 2 bases and the J gene lost 1 base, with 11 bases spanning the gap. This chain's CDR3 is CASSLLGPFQETQYF. The CDR3 nucleotides are TGTGCCAGCAGCTTACTGGGACCATTCCAAGAGACCCAGTACTTC. The whole variable domain, remainder taken from reference TRBV7-2 and TRBJ2-5, is GAGVSQSPSNKVTEKGKDVELRCDPISGHTALYWYRQSLGQGLEFLIYFQGNSAPDKSGLPSDRFSAERTGGSVSTLTIQRTQQEDSAVYLCASSLLGPFQETQYFGPGTRLLVL.

The chain carries TRBV2 and TRBJ2-3; the D gene could be TRBD1 or TRBD2 (5 bases each). V lost 7 bases and J 6 bases, leaving 17 bases between the germline ends. The germline CDR1 and CDR2 sequences are SNHLY and FYNNEI. The CDR3 runs 14 residues. CDR3 loop: CASIPGPTIDTQYF. The CDR3 DNA follows: TGTGCCAGCATACCGGGACCAACCATCGATACGCAGTATTTT.

This clone was recorded a few times. CDR3 residues: CASSKASVGRGQQFF. The CDR3 bases are TGTGCCAGCAGCAAAGCCTCGGTGGGCAGGGGACAGCAGTTCTTC. V is TRBV21-1 and J is TRBJ2-1; the table's D call TRBD1 went unverified against the DNA. TRBV21-1 is annotated as a pseudogene. CDR3 length: 15 residues.

This clone showed up just a few times. The chain joins TRBV14 to TRBJ1-1; D call uncertain. Germline CDR1 SGHDN, CDR2 FVKESK. The V end lost 4 bases, the J end lost 1 base, and 7 bases lay between the germline ends. The CDR3 is made up of 13 amino acids. This chain's CDR3 is CASSPQRNTEAFF. DNA of the CDR3: TGTGCCAGCAGCCCACAGAGGAACACTGAAGCTTTCTTT.

The V and J genes are TRBV29-1 and TRBJ1-4, with D maybe TRBD1 (5 bases). Per germline, CDR1 SQVTM and CDR2 ANQGSEA. The germline V and J ends were trimmed by 5 bases and 11 bases, with 15 bases remaining between them. The length of the CDR3 is 12 residues. CDR3: CSVRGEGYKLFF. In DNA form, the CDR3 reads TGCAGCGTTCGAGGGGAGGGCTATAAACTGTTTTTT.

The chain links TRBV6-5 to TRBJ1-2; 10 bases are a match to TRBD1. The CDR3 contains 13 residues. Trimming took 6 bases from V and 6 from J; bases not matched to a gene: 4. CDR1 and CDR2 from the germline V gene are MNHEY and SVGAGI. In DNA, the CDR3 is TGTGCCAGCAGACCGACAGGGGGCCATGGCTACACCTTC. Translating gives CASRPTGGHGYTF.

CDR3 protein: CASSVVPTLAGGPRSYNEQFF. Written as DNA, the CDR3 is TGTGCCAGCAGCGTAGTGCCGACACTAGCGGGGGGCCCCCGAAGCTACAATGAGCAGTTCTTC. The rearrangement joins TRBV9 to TRBJ2-1, with 12 bases matching TRBD2. Germline lookup yields CDR1 SGDLS and CDR2 YYNGEE. The ends lost 0 bases at V and 3 bases at J; junction bases unmatched: 16. The CDR3 covers 21 residues.

This chain joins TRBV6-1 and TRBJ2-1; 7 nucleotides agree with TRBD2. The CDR3 runs 13 residues. Germline V lookup: CDR1 MNHNS, CDR2 SASEGT. V was clipped by 8 bases and J by 6 bases; unmatched bases: 7. Written as DNA, the CDR3 is TGTGCCAGCCGGACTGGCGGGGGCAATGAGCAGTTCTTC. Translated: CASRTGGGNEQFF.

The table lists this clone with a few counts. This chain uses TRBV6-5 with TRBJ1-5, with 9 bases fitting TRBD1. This CDR3 region has 15 residues. Germline CDR1 is MNHEY and CDR2 is SVGAGI. J was trimmed by 7 bases and V by 5 bases; bases with no gene match: 9. Here the CDR3 DNA reads TGTGCCAGCAGTAGCCCGGGACAGGGTTTGCAGCCCCAGCATTTT. This codes for CASSSPGQGLQPQHF.

The chain carries TRBV28 and TRBJ2-3; D possibly matches TRBD1 or TRBD2 (5 bases each). There are 18 residues in the CDR3. Trimming took off 2 bases at V and 4 bases at J, with 22 bases between the two ends. In germline, CDR1 is MDHEN, CDR2 SYDVKM. CDR3 region: CASSLPSFGTRVADTQYF. DNA of the CDR3: TGTGCCAGCAGTTTACCGTCATTCGGGACCCGGGTAGCAGATACGCAGTATTTT.

The chain links TRBV7-2 to TRBJ2-2; D is unresolved. The germline V gene encodes CDR1 SGHTA and CDR2 FQGNSA. Trimming shortened V by 5 bases and J by 5 bases, and 12 bases separated the two germline ends. This CDR3 contains 14 residues. The CDR3 coding sequence is TGTGCCAGCAGCCCTCGGACCCTAACCGGGGAGCTGTTTTTT. This encodes CASSPRTLTGELFF.

The V and J genes are TRBV7-2 and TRBJ2-5, with 11 positions matching TRBD2. This CDR3 region has 19 residues. Losses at the gene ends were 5 bases for V and 2 bases for J; bases not matched to a gene: 16. Looked up from germline, CDR1 is SGHTA and CDR2 is FQGNSA. Written as DNA, the CDR3 is TGTGCCAGCAGCCACGACCAGGGGGTAGCGGGAGGGAGACAAGAGACCCAGTACTTC. It codes for CASSHDQGVAGGRQETQYF.

This clone has ten or more counts. The same CDR3 can be traced to other DNA sequences in this sample. CDR3 in amino acids: CASSPSSYNEQFF. The CDR3 DNA sequence: TGTGCCAGCAGCCCCAGCTCCTACAATGAGCAGTTCTTC. The chain joins TRBV7-3 to TRBJ2-1; no reliable D call. The CDR3 has 13 residues. The germline V gene encodes CDR1 SGHTA and CDR2 FQGTGA. Trimming removed 5 bases from V and 0 bases from J, with 5 bases in between.

The chain carries TRBV10-3 and TRBJ1-2; 9 nucleotides align to TRBD1. Germline V gene lookup returns CDR1 ENHRY and CDR2 SYGVKD. This CDR3 is built from 13 residues. V was pared by 2 bases and J by 8 bases, with 3 bases of the junction left unmatched. CDR3 loop: CAISEGQGMGYTF. The CDR3 bases are TGTGCCATCAGTGAGGGACAGGGGATGGGCTACACCTTC.

This clone appeared a few times. The chain recombines TRBV4-2 with TRBJ2-5, with a possible D match to TRBD1 (5 bases). Trimming took off 2 bases at V and 0 bases at J, with 10 bases between the two ends. This CDR3 contains 15 residues. Germline V gene sequence: CDR1 LGHNA, CDR2 YNFKEQ. The CDR3 reads CASSQRAGHQETQYF. The CDR3 DNA reads TGTGCCAGCAGCCAAAGGGCAGGGCACCAAGAGACCCAGTACTTC.